The source of this T cell receptor beta chain is a study of human CD4 T cells and Enterobacteriaceae. Points from the study as a whole: Broadly cross-reactive clonotypes: about 60% of the 19 ranked in the top 5%.

As regards this clone: Its antigen is not identified.

The memory gate held CD4+ cells that were not CD45RA+CCR7+CD95- naive cells, over 95% pure. CD4+ T cells and monocytes were enriched with CD4 and CD14 microbeads. Assay used: immunoSEQ multiplex PCR; TCRdb lists only in-frame clones, some missing. Of 25,000 to 30,000 clones listed, around 80% were seen once; the top ten hold 1.7%. This TCR came from a human donor in good health. The specimen was memory CD4+ T cells from blood.

This CDR3 is CASSVGGVTSYEQYF. CDR3 in DNA: TGTGCCAGCAGCGTGGGGGGAGTTACTTCCTACGAGCAGTACTTC. The gene calls are TRBV9 and TRBJ2-7, with D tentatively TRBD2 (6 bases). CDR1 SGDLS and CDR2 YYNGEE come from the germline V gene. V lost 2 bases and J 1 base, leaving 13 bases between the germline ends. There are 15 residues in the CDR3.